Below, 5 T cell receptor beta chains from the same sample are listed, as sequenced in a study of STAT5B mutations in CD4+ large granular lymphocyte leukemia. TCRdb keeps only in-frame clones here, not all; method: immunoSEQ multiplex PCR. This table holds fewer than 45,000 clones, roughly 79% found once. The sample consisted of CD4+ T cells from blood buffy coats. These receptors came from a human donor in good health.

The chain carries TRBV6-6 and TRBJ2-1; 8 bases are shared with TRBD2. The J segment lost 10 bases and the V segment lost 2 bases, leaving 1 base of the junction unmatched. CDR1 and CDR2 from the germline V gene are MNHNY and SVGAGI (reference sequence). This CDR3 comprises 12 residues. CDR3 sequence: CASSYPSGEQFF. CDR3 nucleotide sequence: TGTGCCAGCAGTTACCCTAGCGGGGAGCAGTTCTTC.

This sequence joins TRBV18 and TRBJ1-1; 8 nucleotides line up with TRBD1. J lost 5 bases, V lost 3 bases, and 8 bases had no gene match. From germline, CDR1 is KGHSH and CDR2 LQKENI. There are 15 residues in the CDR3. This CDR3 is CASSPRQGYITEAFF. The DNA of the CDR3 is TGTGCCAGCTCACCGCGACAGGGGTATATAACTGAAGCTTTCTTT.

The chain couples TRBV5-1 to TRBJ1-2; a weak D match, TRBD1 (5 bases). Trimming removed 6 bases at V and 4 bases at J, with 19 bases between. There are 15 residues in the CDR3. CDR1 and CDR2 from the germline V gene are SGHRS and YFSETQ. CDR3 protein: CASKRDGALVYGYTF. The CDR3, as DNA: TGCGCCAGCAAAAGAGACGGGGCGTTGGTCTATGGCTACACCTTC.

This sequence joins TRBV6-1 and TRBJ2-2; TRBD1 or TRBD2 may be the D gene (6 bases each). V was cut by 2 bases and J by 3 bases, with 10 bases left in between. The CDR3 contains 15 residues. CDR1 MNHNS and CDR2 SASEGT come from the germline V gene. CDR3 nucleotide sequence: TGTGCCAGCAGTGAACCGGAGGGGGACACCGGGGAGCTGTTTTTT. Amino acids: CASSEPEGDTGELFF.

In its sample, this clone was seen a few times. V and J are TRBV10-3 and TRBJ2-7; D is perhaps TRBD2 (6 bases). The CDR3 totals 15 residues. Trimming took off 0 bases at V and 6 bases at J, with 15 bases between the two ends. CDR1 and CDR2 (germline): ENHRY, SYGVKD. The CDR3 nucleotides are TGTGCCATCAGTGAGTCGGGTGCTCCCGGGGGCGAGCAGTACTTC. Protein sequence: CAISESGAPGGEQYF.